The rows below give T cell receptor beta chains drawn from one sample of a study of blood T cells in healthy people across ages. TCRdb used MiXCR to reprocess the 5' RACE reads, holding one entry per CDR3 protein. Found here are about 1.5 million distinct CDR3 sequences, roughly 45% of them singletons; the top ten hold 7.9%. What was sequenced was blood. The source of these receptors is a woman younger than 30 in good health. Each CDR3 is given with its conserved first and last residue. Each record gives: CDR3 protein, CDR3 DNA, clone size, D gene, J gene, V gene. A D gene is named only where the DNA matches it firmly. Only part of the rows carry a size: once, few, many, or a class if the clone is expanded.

cdr3_aa: CAISEAGRNPYGHTF; cdr3_nt: TGTGCCATCAGTGAGGCTGGGAGGAACCCCTATGGCCACACCTTC; clone_size: -; d_call: -; j_call: TRBJ1-2; v_call: TRBV10-3
cdr3_aa: CASSTPAGWTYTEAFF; cdr3_nt: TGTGCCAGCAGTACGCCGGCGGGATGGACTTACACTGAAGCTTTCTTT; clone_size: once; d_call: -; j_call: TRBJ1-1; v_call: TRBV12-3/TRBV12-4
cdr3_aa: CASSPMTGSSYNEQFF; cdr3_nt: TGTGCCAGCAGCCCAATGACTGGGAGCTCCTACAATGAGCAGTTCTTC; clone_size: -; d_call: -; j_call: TRBJ2-1; v_call: TRBV7-3
cdr3_aa: CASRSSSTHSYEQYF; cdr3_nt: TGTGCCAGCAGGTCATCCAGTACCCACTCCTACGAGCAGTACTTC; clone_size: few; d_call: -; j_call: TRBJ2-7; v_call: TRBV6-5
cdr3_aa: CASSTHGQVYGYTF; cdr3_nt: TGTGCCAGCAGTACCCACGGACAGGTCTATGGCTACACCTTC; clone_size: -; d_call: TRBD1; j_call: TRBJ1-2; v_call: TRBV12-3/TRBV12-4
cdr3_aa: CASSEQGVSNQPQHF; cdr3_nt: TGTGCCAGCAGCGAACAGGGCGTGAGCAATCAGCCCCAGCATTTT; clone_size: -; d_call: -; j_call: TRBJ1-5; v_call: TRBV2
cdr3_aa: CARGNSGFSVGGELFF; cdr3_nt: TGTGCCAGGGGGAACAGCGGCTTCAGTGTTGGCGGGGAGCTGTTTTTT; clone_size: few; d_call: -; j_call: TRBJ2-2; v_call: TRBV7-2
cdr3_aa: CASSPGTGVNTQYF; cdr3_nt: TGTGCCAGCAGCCCCGGGACAGGGGTAAATACGCAGTATTTT; clone_size: few; d_call: TRBD1; j_call: TRBJ2-3; v_call: TRBV6-1
cdr3_aa: CASSLTSAGGVNSPLHF; cdr3_nt: TGTGCCAGCAGCTTAACATCGGCAGGGGGCGTGAATTCACCCCTCCACTTT; clone_size: few; d_call: TRBD1; j_call: TRBJ1-6; v_call: TRBV7-2
cdr3_aa: CASRPVGTGGNGYTF; cdr3_nt: TGTGCCAGCAGGCCAGTGGGTACAGGGGGCAATGGCTACACCTTC; clone_size: -; d_call: TRBD1; j_call: TRBJ1-2; v_call: TRBV28
cdr3_aa: CSASGTGPRTDTQYF; cdr3_nt: TGCAGTGCTAGTGGGACAGGGCCACGCACAGATACGCAGTATTTT; clone_size: few; d_call: TRBD1; j_call: TRBJ2-3; v_call: TRBV20-1
cdr3_aa: CSARTGRGQPQHF; cdr3_nt: TGCAGTGCGAGGACAGGGAGGGGGCAGCCCCAGCATTTT; clone_size: -; d_call: TRBD1; j_call: TRBJ1-5; v_call: TRBV20-1
cdr3_aa: CASIRLAGTHEQYF; cdr3_nt: TGTGCCAGCATTCGACTAGCGGGGACGCACGAGCAGTATTTT; clone_size: few; d_call: TRBD2; j_call: TRBJ2-3; v_call: TRBV5-5
cdr3_aa: CASTQNSGEFFGYTF; cdr3_nt: TGTGCCAGCACCCAAAACTCAGGGGAGTTTTTTGGCTACACCTTC; clone_size: -; d_call: -; j_call: TRBJ1-2; v_call: TRBV7-9
cdr3_aa: CASSLYERGVDGYTF; cdr3_nt: TGCGCCAGCAGCTTGTACGAAAGGGGTGTTGATGGCTACACCTTC; clone_size: few; d_call: -; j_call: TRBJ1-2; v_call: TRBV5-1
cdr3_aa: CASSLSNSAYNEQFF; cdr3_nt: TGTGCCAGCAGCTTAAGCAACAGTGCCTACAATGAGCAGTTCTTC; clone_size: few; d_call: -; j_call: TRBJ2-1; v_call: TRBV7-9
cdr3_aa: CASSRLAGGRQETQYF; cdr3_nt: TGTGCCAGCAGCCGACTAGCGGGGGGTCGCCAAGAGACCCAGTACTTC; clone_size: once; d_call: TRBD2; j_call: TRBJ2-5; v_call: TRBV12-3/TRBV12-4
cdr3_aa: CASSFLASTDTQYF; cdr3_nt: TGTGCCAGCAGCTTTTTGGCTAGCACAGATACGCAGTATTTT; clone_size: -; d_call: -; j_call: TRBJ2-3; v_call: TRBV7-2
cdr3_aa: CSAQSSGGSSTQYF; cdr3_nt: TGCAGTGCGCAATCTAGCGGGGGGTCCTCGACCCAGTACTTC; clone_size: -; d_call: TRBD2; j_call: TRBJ2-5; v_call: TRBV20-1
cdr3_aa: CASSDINTGELFF; cdr3_nt: TGTGCCAGCAGTGACATTAACACCGGGGAGCTGTTTTTT; clone_size: few; d_call: -; j_call: TRBJ2-2; v_call: TRBV6-5
cdr3_aa: CASSKEDQVADTQYF; cdr3_nt: TGTGCCAGCAGCAAAGAAGACCAAGTGGCAGATACGCAGTATTTT; clone_size: few; d_call: -; j_call: TRBJ2-3; v_call: TRBV21-1
cdr3_aa: CASSLDRGWGYTF; cdr3_nt: TGTGCCAGCAGTTTGGACAGGGGCTGGGGCTACACCTTC; clone_size: few; d_call: TRBD1; j_call: TRBJ1-2; v_call: TRBV12-3/TRBV12-4
cdr3_aa: CSVCSSSRRPQHF; cdr3_nt: TGCAGCGTTTGTTCCAGTTCGAGACGGCCCCAGCATTTT; clone_size: -; d_call: -; j_call: TRBJ1-5; v_call: TRBV29-1
cdr3_aa: CASSLEWGPDTQYF; cdr3_nt: TGTGCCAGCAGCTTGGAGTGGGGTCCAGATACGCAGTATTTT; clone_size: few; d_call: -; j_call: TRBJ2-3; v_call: TRBV5-5
cdr3_aa: CASSLVDLGRQETQYF; cdr3_nt: TGTGCCAGCAGCTTAGTTGATCTCGGCAGACAAGAGACCCAGTACTTC; clone_size: -; d_call: -; j_call: TRBJ2-5; v_call: TRBV5-6
cdr3_aa: CASAVMGEGNQPQHF; cdr3_nt: TGTGCCAGCGCCGTGATGGGGGAAGGGAATCAGCCCCAGCATTTT; clone_size: few; d_call: -; j_call: TRBJ1-5; v_call: TRBV6-6
cdr3_aa: CASSLGAGGNEQYF; cdr3_nt: TGTGCCAGCAGTTTAGGTGCTGGCGGCAATGAGCAGTACTTC; clone_size: few; d_call: -; j_call: TRBJ2-7; v_call: TRBV27
cdr3_aa: CASSQGFYGYTF; cdr3_nt: TGCGCCAGCAGCCAGGGGTTCTATGGCTACACCTTC; clone_size: many; d_call: -; j_call: TRBJ1-2; v_call: TRBV4-1
cdr3_aa: CASSYEPLSYEQYF; cdr3_nt: TGCGCCAGCAGCTACGAGCCGCTGTCCTACGAGCAGTACTTC; clone_size: -; d_call: -; j_call: TRBJ2-7; v_call: TRBV5-1
cdr3_aa: CASSLLSGPLHF; cdr3_nt: TGTGCCAGCAGCTTACTCAGCGGACCCCTCCACTTT; clone_size: -; d_call: -; j_call: TRBJ1-6; v_call: TRBV11-2
cdr3_aa: CASSVVGNSGNTIYF; cdr3_nt: TGTGCCAGCAGCGTAGTGGGCAACTCTGGAAACACCATATATTTT; clone_size: -; d_call: -; j_call: TRBJ1-3; v_call: TRBV9
cdr3_aa: CASSLVTLRGGYTF; cdr3_nt: TGTGCCAGCAGCTTAGTTACCCTCAGGGGTGGCTACACCTTC; clone_size: few; d_call: -; j_call: TRBJ1-2; v_call: TRBV7-2
cdr3_aa: CSVEAVPDRGAYGYTF; cdr3_nt: TGCAGCGTTGAAGCCGTTCCGGACAGGGGCGCCTATGGCTACACCTTC; clone_size: -; d_call: TRBD1; j_call: TRBJ1-2; v_call: TRBV29-1
cdr3_aa: CASSQDLDHEQYF; cdr3_nt: TGCGCCAGCAGCCAAGATTTGGATCACGAGCAGTACTTC; clone_size: -; d_call: -; j_call: TRBJ2-7; v_call: TRBV4-1
cdr3_aa: CAIAGGDKPQHF; cdr3_nt: TGTGCCATCGCCGGGGGGGATAAACCCCAGCATTTT; clone_size: -; d_call: -; j_call: TRBJ1-5; v_call: TRBV2
cdr3_aa: CGQRGMGHNEQFF; cdr3_nt: TGCGGCCAGCGGGGAATGGGACACAATGAGCAGTTCTTC; clone_size: -; d_call: TRBD2; j_call: TRBJ2-1; v_call: TRBV20-1
cdr3_aa: CASSLALTNEQYF; cdr3_nt: TGCGCCAGCAGCTTGGCCCTGACCAATGAGCAGTACTTC; clone_size: -; d_call: -; j_call: TRBJ2-5; v_call: TRBV5-1
cdr3_aa: CASSSTDRGWYEQYF; cdr3_nt: TGTGCCAGCAGCTCCACGGACAGGGGCTGGTACGAGCAGTACTTC; clone_size: few; d_call: TRBD1; j_call: TRBJ2-7; v_call: TRBV7-2
cdr3_aa: CASSPLGQGSGEQYF; cdr3_nt: TGTGCCAGCTCACCCCTGGGACAGGGAAGTGGCGAGCAGTACTTC; clone_size: -; d_call: TRBD1; j_call: TRBJ2-7; v_call: TRBV18
cdr3_aa: CAFSGGGNQPQHF; cdr3_nt: TGTGCCTTCTCAGGGGGGGGGAATCAGCCCCAGCATTTT; clone_size: -; d_call: TRBD1; j_call: TRBJ1-5; v_call: TRBV30
cdr3_aa: CASSLVGGLVAKNIQYF; cdr3_nt: TGTGCCAGCAGCTTAGTTGGGGGGCTGGTAGCCAAAAACATTCAGTACTTC; clone_size: -; d_call: -; j_call: TRBJ2-4; v_call: TRBV7-9
cdr3_aa: CASSSTSGSYNEQFF; cdr3_nt: TGCGCCAGCAGCTCGACTAGCGGGAGTTACAATGAGCAGTTCTTC; clone_size: many; d_call: TRBD2; j_call: TRBJ2-1; v_call: TRBV5-1
cdr3_aa: CASSQGTVTYEQYF; cdr3_nt: TGCGCCAGCAGCCAAGGGACAGTTACCTACGAGCAGTACTTC; clone_size: few; d_call: -; j_call: TRBJ2-7; v_call: TRBV4-1
cdr3_aa: CASTQAGDYGYTF; cdr3_nt: TGTGCCAGCACCCAGGCAGGAGACTATGGCTACACCTTC; clone_size: -; d_call: -; j_call: TRBJ1-2; v_call: TRBV7-9
cdr3_aa: CASSPWTDQLYGYTF; cdr3_nt: TGTGCCAGCAGCCCTTGGACGGATCAACTTTATGGCTACACCTTC; clone_size: -; d_call: -; j_call: TRBJ1-2; v_call: TRBV3-1
cdr3_aa: CASSSENGETQYF; cdr3_nt: TGTGCCAGCAGTTCGGAGAATGGGGAGACCCAGTACTTC; clone_size: -; d_call: -; j_call: TRBJ2-5; v_call: TRBV6-2/TRBV6-3
cdr3_aa: CASSLGPTMTGYEQYF; cdr3_nt: TGCGCCAGCAGCTTGGGGCCAACCATGACAGGCTACGAGCAGTACTTC; clone_size: few; d_call: -; j_call: TRBJ2-7; v_call: TRBV5-1
cdr3_aa: CSARVGTSGSYEQYF; cdr3_nt: TGCAGTGCTAGAGTTGGGACGAGCGGCTCCTACGAGCAGTACTTC; clone_size: -; d_call: -; j_call: TRBJ2-7; v_call: TRBV20-1
cdr3_aa: CSGRASGNQETQFF; cdr3_nt: TGCAGTGGTCGGGCTAGCGGGAACCAAGAGACCCAGTTCTTC; clone_size: once; d_call: TRBD2; j_call: TRBJ2-1; v_call: TRBV20-1
cdr3_aa: CSAVETSGNNEQFF; cdr3_nt: TGCAGTGCTGTTGAGACTAGCGGGAACAATGAGCAGTTCTTC; clone_size: few; d_call: TRBD2; j_call: TRBJ2-1; v_call: TRBV20-1
cdr3_aa: CASSLGLAGAAEQFF; cdr3_nt: TGTGCCAGCAGTTTGGGCCTAGCGGGAGCGGCTGAGCAGTTCTTC; clone_size: few; d_call: TRBD2; j_call: TRBJ2-1; v_call: TRBV12-3/TRBV12-4
cdr3_aa: CSVAGGQATYEQYF; cdr3_nt: TGCAGCGTTGCAGGGGGACAAGCGACCTACGAGCAGTACTTC; clone_size: few; d_call: TRBD1; j_call: TRBJ2-7; v_call: TRBV29-1
cdr3_aa: CSAPLPGLGDEQYF; cdr3_nt: TGCAGTGCCCCCTTACCGGGACTAGGAGACGAGCAGTACTTC; clone_size: -; d_call: TRBD2; j_call: TRBJ2-7; v_call: TRBV20-1
cdr3_aa: CSVEVGRADTEAFF; cdr3_nt: TGCAGCGTTGAAGTGGGAAGAGCGGACACTGAAGCTTTCTTT; clone_size: -; d_call: -; j_call: TRBJ1-1; v_call: TRBV29-1